This paragraph covers one T cell receptor (beta chain) sequence. Its target is not known. The CDR3 length is 13 residues. J was trimmed by 6 bases and V by 5 bases; bases with no gene match: 6. From germline, CDR1 is ENHRY and CDR2 SYGVKD. This entry comes from a study of T cell responses to AZD1222 COVID-19 vaccine. Across the whole study: Both about-4-week and about-12-week second-dose recipients were combined. Overall study results and limits: Baseline serology detected seropositivity in only a handful of AZD1222 recipients. Females made up more of the donors, who were largely white British, and clonal diversity may have come out too low.

Here immunoSEQ multiplex PCR was the method, and the copy in TCRdb shows in-frame clones only, minus some. This table holds over 85,000 clones, approximately 90% found once. V and J are TRBV10-3 and TRBJ1-2; 7 nucleotides align to TRBD1. Sequencing used peripheral blood, obtained on day 0 of AZD1222 vaccination. The receptor was isolated from an adult in good health. In DNA, the CDR3 is TGTGCCATCAGTAAGGACAGGTTGAATGGCTACACCTTC. Its translation is CAISKDRLNGYTF.